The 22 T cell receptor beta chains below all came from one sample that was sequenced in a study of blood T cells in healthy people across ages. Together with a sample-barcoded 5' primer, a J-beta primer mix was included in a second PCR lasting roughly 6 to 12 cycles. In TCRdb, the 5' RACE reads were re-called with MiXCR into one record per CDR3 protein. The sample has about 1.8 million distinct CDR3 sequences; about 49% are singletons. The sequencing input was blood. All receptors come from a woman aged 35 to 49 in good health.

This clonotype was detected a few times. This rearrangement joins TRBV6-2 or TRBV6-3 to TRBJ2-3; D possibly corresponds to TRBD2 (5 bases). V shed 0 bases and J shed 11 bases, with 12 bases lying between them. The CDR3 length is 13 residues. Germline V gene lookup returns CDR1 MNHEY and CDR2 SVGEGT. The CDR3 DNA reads TGTGCCAGCAGTTACTCATCGGGGAACGGGCAGTATTTT. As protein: CASSYSSGNGQYF.

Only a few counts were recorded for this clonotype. The CDR3: CASSLGEVYKNIQYF. The CDR3 nucleotides are TGCGCCAGCAGCTTAGGGGAGGTGTACAAAAACATTCAGTACTTC. The V gene is TRBV5-1, the J gene TRBJ2-4, with a tentative D call TRBD2 (6 bases). The CDR3 runs to 15 residues. From germline, CDR1 is SGHRS and CDR2 YFSETQ. With 2 bases removed from V and 3 bases from J, the gap between germline ends came to 12 bases. Supplemented by reference TRBV5-1 and TRBJ2-4, the full variable domain reads KAGVTQTPRYLIKTRGQQVTLSCSPISGHRSVSWYQQTPGQGLQFLFEYFSETQRNKGNFPGRFSGRQFSNSRSEMNVSTLELGDSALYLCASSLGEVYKNIQYFGAGTRLSVL.

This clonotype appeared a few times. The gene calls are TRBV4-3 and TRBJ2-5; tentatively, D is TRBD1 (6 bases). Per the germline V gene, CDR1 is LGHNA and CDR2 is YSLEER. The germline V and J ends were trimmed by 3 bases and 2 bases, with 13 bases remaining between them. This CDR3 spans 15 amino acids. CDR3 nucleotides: TGCGCCAGCAGCCACGGACAGTCGTCACAAGAGACCCAGTACTTC. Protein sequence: CASSHGQSSQETQYF.

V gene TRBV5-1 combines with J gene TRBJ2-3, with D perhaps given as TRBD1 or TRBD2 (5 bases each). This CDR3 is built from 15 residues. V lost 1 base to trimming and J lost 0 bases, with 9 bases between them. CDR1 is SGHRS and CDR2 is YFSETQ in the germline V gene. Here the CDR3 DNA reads TGCGCCAGCAGCTTGCAGGGAGTAAGCACAGATACGCAGTATTTT. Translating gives CASSLQGVSTDTQYF.

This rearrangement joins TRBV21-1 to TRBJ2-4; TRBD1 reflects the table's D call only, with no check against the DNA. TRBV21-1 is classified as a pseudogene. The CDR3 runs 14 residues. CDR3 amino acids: CASNHGALEYGQYF. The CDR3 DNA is TGTGCCAGCAACCACGGCGCACTCGAGTACGGGCAGTACTTC.

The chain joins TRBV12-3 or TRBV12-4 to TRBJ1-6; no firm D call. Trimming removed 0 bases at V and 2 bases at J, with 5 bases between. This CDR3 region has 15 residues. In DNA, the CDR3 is TGTGCCAGCAGTTTAGCTGGAACCTATAATTCACCCCTCCACTTT. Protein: CASSLAGTYNSPLHF.

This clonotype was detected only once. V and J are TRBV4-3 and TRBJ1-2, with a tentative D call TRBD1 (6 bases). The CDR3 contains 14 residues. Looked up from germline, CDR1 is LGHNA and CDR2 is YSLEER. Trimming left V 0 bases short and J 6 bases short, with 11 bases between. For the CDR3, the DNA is TGCGCCAGCAGCCAAGACAGGGGTTTTGATGGCTACACCTTC. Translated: CASSQDRGFDGYTF.

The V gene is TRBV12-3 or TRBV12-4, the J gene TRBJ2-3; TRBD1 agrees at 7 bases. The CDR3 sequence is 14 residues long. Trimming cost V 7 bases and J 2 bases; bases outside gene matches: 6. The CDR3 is CASIDRVATDTQYF. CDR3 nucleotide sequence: TGTGCCAGCATTGACAGGGTGGCCACAGATACGCAGTATTTT.

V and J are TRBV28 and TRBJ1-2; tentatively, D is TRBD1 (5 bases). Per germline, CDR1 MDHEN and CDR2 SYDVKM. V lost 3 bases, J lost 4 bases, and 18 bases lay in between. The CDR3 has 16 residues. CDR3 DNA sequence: TGTGCCAGCAGTTTCGAAGGGGCACAACCAACCTATGGCTACACCTTC. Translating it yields CASSFEGAQPTYGYTF.

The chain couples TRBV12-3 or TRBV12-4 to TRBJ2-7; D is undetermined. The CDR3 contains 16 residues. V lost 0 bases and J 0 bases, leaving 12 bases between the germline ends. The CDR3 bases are TGTGCCAGCAGTTTAGCCCCCCGGCGGAACTCCTACGAGCAGTACTTC. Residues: CASSLAPRRNSYEQYF.

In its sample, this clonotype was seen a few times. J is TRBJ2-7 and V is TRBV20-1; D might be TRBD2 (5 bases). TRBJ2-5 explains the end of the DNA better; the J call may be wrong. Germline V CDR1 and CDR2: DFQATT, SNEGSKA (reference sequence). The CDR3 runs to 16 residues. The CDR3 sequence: CSARDRWVGGQETQYF. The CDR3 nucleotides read TGCAGTGCTAGAGATAGATGGGTGGGCGGGCAAGAGACCCAGTACTTC.

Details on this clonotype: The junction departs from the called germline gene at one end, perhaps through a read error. The CDR3 region is CASSARAGGKQETQYF. CDR3 in DNA: TGTGCTAGCAGCGCACGTGCAGGAGGGAAACAAGAGACCCAGTACTTC. This sequence joins TRBV7-7 and TRBJ2-5; weak D call: TRBD2 (6 bases). Germline values: CDR1 SSHAT, CDR2 FNYEAQ (reference sequence). There are 16 residues in the CDR3.

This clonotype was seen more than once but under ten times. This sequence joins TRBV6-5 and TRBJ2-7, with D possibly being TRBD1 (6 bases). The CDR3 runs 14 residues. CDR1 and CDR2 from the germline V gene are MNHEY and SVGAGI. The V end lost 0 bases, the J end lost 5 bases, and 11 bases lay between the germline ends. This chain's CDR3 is CASSYSRTVDEQYF. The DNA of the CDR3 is TGTGCCAGCAGTTACTCGAGGACAGTCGACGAGCAGTACTTC.

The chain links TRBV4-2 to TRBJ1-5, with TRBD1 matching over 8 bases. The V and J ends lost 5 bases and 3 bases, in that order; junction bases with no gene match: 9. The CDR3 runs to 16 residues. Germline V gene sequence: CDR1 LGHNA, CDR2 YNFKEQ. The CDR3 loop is CASSAGQGALNQPQHF. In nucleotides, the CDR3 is TGTGCCAGCAGCGCCGGGCAGGGGGCACTCAATCAGCCCCAGCATTTT.

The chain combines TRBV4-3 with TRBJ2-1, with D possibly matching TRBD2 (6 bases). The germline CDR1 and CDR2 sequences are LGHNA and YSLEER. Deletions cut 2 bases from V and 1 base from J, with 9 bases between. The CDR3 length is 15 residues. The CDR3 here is CASSQTGDSYNEQFF. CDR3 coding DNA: TGCGCCAGCAGCCAAACGGGGGATTCCTACAATGAGCAGTTCTTC.

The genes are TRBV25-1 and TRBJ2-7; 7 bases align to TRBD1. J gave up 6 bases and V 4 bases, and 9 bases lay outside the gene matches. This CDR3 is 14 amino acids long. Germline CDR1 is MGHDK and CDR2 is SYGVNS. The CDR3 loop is CASSVQGSCCEQYF. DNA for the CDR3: TGTGCCAGCAGTGTACAGGGGAGTTGTTGCGAGCAGTACTTC.

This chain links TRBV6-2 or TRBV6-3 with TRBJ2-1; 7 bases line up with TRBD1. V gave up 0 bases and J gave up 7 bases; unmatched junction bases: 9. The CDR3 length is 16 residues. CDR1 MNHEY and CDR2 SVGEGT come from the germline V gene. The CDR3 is CASSYSRGGRLNEQFF. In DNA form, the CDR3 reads TGTGCCAGCAGTTACTCAAGAGGGGGCCGTCTAAATGAGCAGTTCTTC.

CDR3 protein: CASSLKGIESGANVLTF. CDR3 sequence (DNA): TGTGCCAGCAGTTTAAAAGGAATCGAGTCTGGGGCCAACGTCCTGACTTTC. This sequence joins TRBV28 and TRBJ2-6; D unclear. Germline V gene data show CDR1 as MDHEN and CDR2 as SYDVKM. With 2 bases removed from V and 1 base from J, the gap between germline ends came to 12 bases. There are 17 residues in the CDR3.

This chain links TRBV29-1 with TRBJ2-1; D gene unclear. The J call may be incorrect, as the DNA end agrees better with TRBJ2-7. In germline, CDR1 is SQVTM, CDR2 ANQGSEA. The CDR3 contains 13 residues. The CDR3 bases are TGCACCTCGACCCCTTTCTCCTACAATGAGCAGTACTTC. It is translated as CTSTPFSYNEQYF.

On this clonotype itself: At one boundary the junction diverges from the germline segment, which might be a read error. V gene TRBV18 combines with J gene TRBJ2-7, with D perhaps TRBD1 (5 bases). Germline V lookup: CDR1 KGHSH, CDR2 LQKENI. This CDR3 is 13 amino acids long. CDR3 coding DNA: TGTGCCAGCGCACCAACAGGAATAAACGAGCAGTACTTC. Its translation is CASAPTGINEQYF.

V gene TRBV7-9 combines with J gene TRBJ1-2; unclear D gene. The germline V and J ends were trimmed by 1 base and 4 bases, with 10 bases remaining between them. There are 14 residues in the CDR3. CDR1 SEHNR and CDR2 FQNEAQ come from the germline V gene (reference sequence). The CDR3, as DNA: TGTGCCAGCAGCTTAGGTGGGAATTCCTATGGCTACACCTTC. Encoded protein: CASSLGGNSYGYTF.

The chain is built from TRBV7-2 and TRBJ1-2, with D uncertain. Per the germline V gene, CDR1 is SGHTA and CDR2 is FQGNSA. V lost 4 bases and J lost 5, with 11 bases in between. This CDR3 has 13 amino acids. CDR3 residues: CASSSVAKYGYTF. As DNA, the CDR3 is TGTGCCAGCAGCTCAGTAGCAAAGTATGGCTACACCTTC.